The 23 T cell receptor beta chains below come from one sample, sequenced in a study of T-cell memory formation after mild COVID-19. TCRdb reprocessed the 5' RACE reads via MiXCR and lists one record per CDR3 protein. The sample comprises 250,000 to 350,000 distinct CDR3 sequences, 15% to 20% of which are singletons, and 22% rests with the top ten. Sequenced input: PBMCs or a T cell subset sorted from them (not recorded which). The receptors here all came from a man aged 18 to 35 who had mild COVID-19 (a few samples of this study predate the infection). Cell type and time point are not known.

This clonotype appeared many times. The chain joins TRBV7-3 to TRBJ2-3; D remains unclear. Deletions cut 4 bases from V and 6 bases from J, with 11 bases between. CDR3 length: 13 residues. Per the germline V gene, CDR1 is SGHTA and CDR2 is FQGTGA. This CDR3 reads CASSYVDWDTQYF. DNA of the CDR3: TGTGCCAGCAGCTACGTTGACTGGGATACGCAGTATTTT. The complete variable domain, with remaining parts taken from reference TRBV7-3 and TRBJ2-3, reads GAGVSQTPSNKVTEKGKYVELRCDPISGHTALYWYRQSLGQGPEFLIYFQGTGAADDSGLPNDRFFAVRPEGSVSTLKIQRTERGDSAVYLCASSYVDWDTQYFGPGTRLTVL.

This clonotype was seen a handful of times. The rearrangement links TRBV12-3 or TRBV12-4 to TRBJ1-1; D is unresolved. Trimming removed 6 bases at V and 1 base at J, with 12 bases between. The CDR3 runs to 14 residues. CDR3 DNA sequence: TGTGCCAGCAGCCCTGGCGGTTGGAACACTGAAGCTTTCTTT. Its translation: CASSPGGWNTEAFF.

This clonotype was recorded a few times. The rearrangement links TRBV12-3 or TRBV12-4 to TRBJ2-3, with D perhaps matching TRBD2 (6 bases). Trimming shortened V by 6 bases and J by 5 bases, and 24 bases separated the two germline ends. The CDR3 is 17 residues long. CDR3 DNA: TGTGCCAGCAGCGGCCTAGGCGGGACGGCGACCTTAGATACGCAGTATTTT. Translated: CASSGLGGTATLDTQYF.

In its sample, this clonotype was seen a few times. A single base separates this from a much larger clone, so it may be a read error. It is likely a read error, because the conserved phenylalanine at the end of the CDR3 is missing. The chain uses TRBV7-9 and TRBJ1-1; a weak D match, TRBD1 (5 bases). The germline gives CDR1 SEHNR, CDR2 FQNEAQ (reference sequence). The CDR3 consists of 14 residues. The V end lost 8 bases, the J end lost 2 bases, and 15 bases lay between the germline ends. CDR3 coding DNA: TGTGCCAGCGGTTGGGGGTTCGTCAACACTGAAGCTTTCTCT. Protein sequence: CASGWGFVNTEAFS.

This clonotype was detected many times. The chain joins TRBV9 to TRBJ1-3; TRBD1 agrees at 8 bases. Germline loops: CDR1 SGDLS, CDR2 YYNGEE. The CDR3 has 15 amino acids. V was clipped by 2 bases and J by 0 bases; unmatched bases: 1. The CDR3 region is CASSVGQASGNTIYF. The CDR3 nucleotides are TGTGCCAGCAGCGTGGGACAGGCCTCTGGAAACACCATATATTTT.

The V call is TRBV9, the J call TRBJ2-3; D not resolved. Per the germline V gene, CDR1 is SGDLS and CDR2 is YYNGEE. V was clipped by 0 bases and J by 1 base, with 3 bases between them. The CDR3 is made up of 13 amino acids. The CDR3 bases are TGTGCCAGCAGCGTAGAGGGCACAGATACGCAGTATTTT. The encoded protein is CASSVEGTDTQYF. Full variable domain (rest looked up from reference TRBV9 and TRBJ2-3): DSGVTQTPKHLITATGQRVTLRCSPRSGDLSVYWYQQSLDQGLQFLIQYYNGEERAKGNILERFSAQQFPDLHSELNLSSLELGDSALYFCASSVEGTDTQYFGPGTRLTVL.

This clonotype occurred a few times. This chain joins TRBV5-4 and TRBJ1-6; D is unclear. The CDR3 runs to 15 residues. The V and J ends lost 0 bases and 5 bases respectively, with 9 bases between them. Germline V lookup: CDR1 SGHNT, CDR2 YYREEE (reference sequence). CDR3: CASSLEVKDNSPLHF. For the CDR3, the DNA is TGTGCCAGCAGCTTGGAGGTTAAGGATAATTCACCCCTCCACTTT.

This clonotype was picked up a small number of times. The chain has TRBV25-1 and TRBJ2-2, with no clear D. The CDR3 totals 13 residues. Trimming removed 5 bases at V and 3 bases at J, with 7 bases between. Germline V CDR1 and CDR2: MGHDK, SYGVNS. In DNA form, the CDR3 reads TGTGCCAGCAGTACCCGGTACACCGGGGAGCTGTTTTTT. This translates into CASSTRYTGELFF.

This clonotype has just a few counts. This rearrangement joins TRBV7-2 to TRBJ1-2, with 9 bases matching TRBD1. The ends lost 4 bases at V and 10 bases at J; junction bases unmatched: 7. Germline assignment: CDR1 SGHTA and CDR2 FQGNSA. The CDR3 runs 13 residues. The DNA of the CDR3 is TGTGCCAGCAGCTGGAGGGACAGGGTAGTCTACACCTTC. This translates into CASSWRDRVVYTF. Full variable domain (remainder filled in from reference TRBV7-2 and TRBJ1-2): GAGVSQSPSNKVTEKGKDVELRCDPISGHTALYWYRQSLGQGLEFLIYFQGNSAPDKSGLPSDRFSAERTGGSVSTLTIQRTQQEDSAVYLCASSWRDRVVYTFGSGTRLTVV.

The table lists this clonotype with many counts. Here the CDR3 DNA reads TGTGCCAGCAGTGGCGTAAGGGACACTGAAGCTTTCTTT. Residues: CASSGVRDTEAFF. The rearrangement links TRBV2 to TRBJ1-1, with D unclear. This CDR3 is 13 amino acids long. Germline values: CDR1 SNHLY, CDR2 FYNNEI. V was cut by 4 bases and J by 3 bases, with 9 bases left in between.

The chain uses TRBV6-2 or TRBV6-3 and TRBJ1-6, with 7 bases that match TRBD1. The CDR3 extends over 16 amino acids. After removal of 2 bases from V and 10 bases from J, the junction contained 11 bases not matched to a gene. CDR1 and CDR2 (germline): MNHEY, SVGEGT. Written as DNA, the CDR3 is TGTGCCAGCAGTTACCTAAAGGGACAGCGTGGGTCACCCCTCCACTTT. As protein: CASSYLKGQRGSPLHF.

The V and J genes are TRBV3-1 and TRBJ1-3; D unclear. V was clipped by 6 bases and J by 8 bases, with 17 bases between them. The CDR3 has 14 amino acids. Germline V gene lookup returns CDR1 LGHDT and CDR2 YNNKEL (reference sequence). CDR3 amino acids: CASRYGLSGDTIYF. CDR3 DNA sequence: TGTGCCAGCAGATACGGGCTTTCCGGAGACACCATATATTTT.

This chain joins TRBV6-5 and TRBJ2-5; TRBD2 matches at 8 bases. CDR1 is MNHEY and CDR2 is SVGAGI in the germline V gene. The length of the CDR3 is 14 residues. J lost 5 bases, V lost 6 bases, and 8 bases had no gene match. This CDR3 is CASSQIRGGETQYF. CDR3 coding DNA: TGTGCCAGCAGCCAAATACGGGGGGGGGAGACCCAGTACTTC.

The V gene is TRBV6-5, the J gene TRBJ2-1, with 10 bases identical to TRBD1. Germline values: CDR1 MNHEY, CDR2 SVGAGI. This CDR3 contains 15 residues. J gave up 6 bases and V 0 bases, and 2 bases lay outside the gene matches. The CDR3 spells CASSYSRTGGNEQFF. The CDR3 DNA is TGTGCCAGCAGTTACTCGCGGACAGGGGGCAATGAGCAGTTCTTC.

This clonotype was seen more than once but under ten times. V and J are TRBV12-3 or TRBV12-4 and TRBJ2-5, with TRBD1 matching over 7 bases. Trimming removed 3 bases from V and 7 bases from J; junction bases left unmatched: 5. The CDR3 has 13 residues. The CDR3 DNA is TGTGCCAGCAGTTTTTTGCGACAGGGGACCCAGTACTTC. Encoded protein: CASSFLRQGTQYF.

The chain couples TRBV4-3 to TRBJ2-2, with a weak D call TRBD1 (5 bases). The CDR3 has 15 amino acids. The V end lost 0 bases, the J end lost 8 bases, and 13 bases lay between the germline ends. The V gene's germline CDR1 is LGHNA and CDR2 YSLEER. The CDR3, as DNA: TGCGCCAGCAGCCAAGATATCGTCAGGGAAGGGGAGCTGTTTTTT. Amino acids: CASSQDIVREGELFF.

V gene TRBV29-1 combines with J gene TRBJ1-2, with 10 bases matching TRBD1. Trimming removed 8 bases from V and 3 bases from J; junction bases left unmatched: 15. The CDR3 is made up of 16 amino acids. The V gene's germline CDR1 is SQVTM and CDR2 ANQGSEA. Written as DNA, the CDR3 is TGCAGCCCACAGTTGATGGACAGGGGGGTCGACTATGGCTACACCTTC. This translates into CSPQLMDRGVDYGYTF. Full variable domain (rest looked up from reference TRBV29-1 and TRBJ1-2): SAVISQKPSRDICQRGTSLTIQCQVDSQVTMMFWYRQQPGQSLTLIATANQGSEATYESGFVIDKFPISRPNLTFSTLTVSNMSPEDSSIYLCSPQLMDRGVDYGYTFGSGTRLTVV.

The chain links TRBV5-1 to TRBJ2-1, with TRBD1 matching over 9 bases. J was trimmed by 5 bases and V by 0 bases; bases with no gene match: 3. CDR1 and CDR2 (germline): SGHRS, YFSETQ. This CDR3 region has 15 residues. CDR3 nucleotides: TGCGCCAGCAGCTTGGGGACAGGGGTCAACAATGAGCAGTTCTTC. It encodes CASSLGTGVNNEQFF.

In this sample, this clonotype turned up a few times. The J gene is TRBJ2-5, the V gene TRBV4-1; 14 nucleotides align to TRBD2. The CDR3 has 18 amino acids. Germline V lookup: CDR1 MGHRA, CDR2 YSYEKL. V lost 6 bases and J lost 1; bases outside the gene matches: 10. DNA of the CDR3: TGCGCCAGCAGATCCGGGACTAGCGGGGGAGAAGGCCAAGAGACCCAGTACTTC. Translated, it gives CASRSGTSGGEGQETQYF.

This clonotype was recorded a few times. Here the CDR3 DNA reads TGTGCCAGCAAGGGTCAGGGGGCCTCCGGGGAGCTGTTTTTT. Translated, it gives CASKGQGASGELFF. V usage is TRBV2 and J usage is TRBJ2-2, with TRBD1 matching over 8 bases. There are 14 residues in the CDR3. Germline loops: CDR1 SNHLY, CDR2 FYNNEI. V was clipped by 7 bases and J by 6 bases; unmatched bases: 7.

This clonotype was counted only a few times. This chain connects TRBV15 to TRBJ2-3, with D possibly being TRBD1 (6 bases). The V gene's germline CDR1 is LNHNV and CDR2 YYDKDF (reference sequence). The length of the CDR3 is 14 residues. V lost 3 bases to trimming and J lost 5 bases, with 12 bases between them. In DNA, the CDR3 is TGTGCCACCAGCAGGCGATCACAGGGAGATACGCAGTATTTT. It specifies CATSRRSQGDTQYF.

This clonotype was seen only a few times. The chain combines TRBV7-6 with TRBJ2-3; tentative D call: TRBD2 (6 bases). The CDR3 runs to 15 residues. V lost 3 bases and J lost 7, with 17 bases in between. Per germline, CDR1 SGHVS and CDR2 FNYEAQ. The DNA for the CDR3 is TGTGCCAGCAGCTTCATGGGACTGGAAGCGAATACGCAGTATTTT. Translated: CASSFMGLEANTQYF.

The chain is built from TRBV5-1 and TRBJ2-3; 11 bases line up with TRBD2. CDR1 is SGHRS, CDR2 YFSETQ, per germline. This CDR3 has 15 residues. With V trimmed by 7 bases and J by 4 bases, 8 bases remained unmatched. CDR3 in amino acids: CASGLAGGHPDTQYF. The CDR3 DNA is TGCGCCAGCGGGCTAGCGGGGGGCCACCCAGATACGCAGTATTTT.